This section outlines one TCR beta chain sequence together with its context. The authors' processing: By means of reference gene primer amplification, nucleated cell counts were estimated. Sequencing used immunoSEQ multiplex PCR; TCRdb keeps in-frame clones, though not all of them. That table is the source of V, J and clone size, and D and trimming were worked out from the DNA. The sample holds about 120,000 clones, roughly nine tenths seen once. The data are from a study of blood T cell repertoires in COVID-19. Background on the study: Samples of COVID-19 (acute and convalescent) were obtained from the United States, Italy and Spain. From T cells, B-cell-depleted T cells, or PBMCs came the material, which was cDNA or gDNA.

Germline loops: CDR1 SGHDT, CDR2 YYEEEE. V lost 4 bases and J lost 6, with 13 bases in between. The CDR3 consists of 13 residues. Followed over time, Seattle patients had been enrolled while infection was active. The V call is TRBV5-6, the J call TRBJ1-1; no reliable D call. Specimen: peripheral blood. The sequence came from a man in his sixties with COVID-19, enrolled during active disease. CDR3 DNA sequence: TGTGCCAGCAGCCCACCCGAGGGCTCTGAAGCTTTCTTT. Its protein is CASSPPEGSEAFF.